Included here is one TCR beta chain sequence, with context. This clone was seen a few times. The antigen this receptor binds is unknown. Base qualities were left out, and no much larger clone turns up one base away. The data originate from a study of metastatic and nonmetastatic thyroid tumors (dated by TCRdb to 2018 to 2021). With respect to the entire study: Repertoires from peripheral blood and from tumor or nodule tissue samples of malignant and benign thyroid patients were compared.

Cut back by 3 bases and 4 bases, the V and J ends lie 12 bases apart. The CDR3 has 14 amino acids, counting the end cysteine and phenylalanine. Solely the CDR3 DNA is kept, with 42 bases framed from the first base. As encoded in the germline V gene (reference sequence), CDR1 is SEHNR while CDR2 is FQNEAQ. Points the paper makes about the study in general: TCR beta diversity was reported as significantly higher in malignant tumors than in benign nodules, in both blood and tumor samples.

No patient had received any treatment before thyroid surgery. Using T-cell receptor beta sequencing, the study looked back at clinical samples from patients collected from 2012 to 2018. The library was produced with PCR. The instrument given in TCRdb is Illumina HiSeq 4000. High-throughput sequencing was used to profile the CDR3 region of the TCR beta-chain in every patient. In the source study's methods: The researchers built a classifier to tell apart papillary thyroid cancer patients with distant metastasis, based on CDR3 differences among clinicopathological groups. The Shannon index was used to assess repertoire diversity, and the Morisita-Horn index was used to assess tumor-blood repertoire similarity. In TCRdb, the public reads were trimmed at Q25 with fastp and aligned with MiXCR, with productive beta chains retained. The V and J calls come from TCRdb's annotation, not from the publication. Counted in this sample were about 64,000 clones; just over 4% of them appeared once. About 20% of the sample belongs to the ten largest clones.

The sequencing sample was made of blood. The clonotype was recovered from a female donor with papillary thyroid cancer or a benign thyroid nodule (not recorded which). Some clones in this sample may be carry-over from other donors' samples. The chain couples TRBV7-9 to TRBJ2-5; the D call could be TRBD1 or TRBD2, with each sharing 5 bases. This receptor has the CDR3 CASSLGRFGETQYF. The DNA sequence follows: TGTGCCAGCAGCTTGGGACGTTTCGGAGAGACCCAGTACTTC. Reference TRBV7-9 and TRBJ2-5 genes cover what lies past the CDR3, so the full variable domain is DTGVSQNPRHKITKRGQNVTFRCDPISEHNRLYWYRQTLGQGPEFLTYFQNEAQLEKSRLLSDRFSAERPKGSFSTLEIQRTEQGDSAMYLCASSLGRFGETQYFGPGTRLLVL.